The present TCR beta chain was sequenced within a study of T-cell memory formation after mild COVID-19. V was shortened by 3 bases and J by 5 bases, with 11 bases between the two germline ends. The CDR3 runs to 13 residues. The V gene's germline CDR1 is SGHRS and CDR2 YFSETQ. A single record per CDR3 protein comes from TCRdb applying MiXCR to the 5' RACE reads. The sample has about 350,000 distinct CDR3 sequences, 25% to 30% seen once. This sequence was found in an adult woman who had mild COVID-19 (a few samples of this study predate the infection). Cell type and time point are not known. The source material was PBMCs or a T cell subset sorted from them (not recorded which). This chain links TRBV5-1 with TRBJ1-2, with D perhaps matching TRBD1 (6 bases). The CDR3 region is CASSYRERYGYTF. The CDR3 coding sequence is TGCGCCAGCAGCTACAGGGAGCGGTATGGCTACACCTTC.